The T cell receptor beta chain under discussion was sequenced for a study of blood T cell repertoires in COVID-19. In the study overall: Samples taken during acute and convalescent COVID-19 were collected in the United States, Italy and Spain. PBMCs, B-cell-depleted T cells, or T cells were the source of the cDNA or gDNA that made up the material.

Enrolled during active infection, Seattle patients were then followed longitudinally. V lost 6 bases and J lost 2; bases outside the gene matches: 5. There are 14 residues in the CDR3. CDR1 MNHEY and CDR2 SMNVEV come from the germline V gene (reference sequence). Original analysis: Quantification of nucleated cells was approximated via reference gene primer amplification. Libraries were prepared by immunoSEQ multiplex PCR; TCRdb keeps only in-frame clonotypes and omits some of them. Clonal size and the V and J genes are those of that table, whereas D and trimming came from the DNA. The profile shows about 60,000 clones, roughly two thirds of them singletons.

The clonotype originates from a woman aged 70 to 79 with COVID-19, enrolled during active disease. The sequenced material came from peripheral blood. The chain is built from TRBV27 and TRBJ2-7, with 9 bases aligning to TRBD2. As DNA, the CDR3 is TGTGCCAGCAGGAGTAGCGGGGGCACCTACGAGCAGTACTTC. This encodes CASRSSGGTYEQYF.